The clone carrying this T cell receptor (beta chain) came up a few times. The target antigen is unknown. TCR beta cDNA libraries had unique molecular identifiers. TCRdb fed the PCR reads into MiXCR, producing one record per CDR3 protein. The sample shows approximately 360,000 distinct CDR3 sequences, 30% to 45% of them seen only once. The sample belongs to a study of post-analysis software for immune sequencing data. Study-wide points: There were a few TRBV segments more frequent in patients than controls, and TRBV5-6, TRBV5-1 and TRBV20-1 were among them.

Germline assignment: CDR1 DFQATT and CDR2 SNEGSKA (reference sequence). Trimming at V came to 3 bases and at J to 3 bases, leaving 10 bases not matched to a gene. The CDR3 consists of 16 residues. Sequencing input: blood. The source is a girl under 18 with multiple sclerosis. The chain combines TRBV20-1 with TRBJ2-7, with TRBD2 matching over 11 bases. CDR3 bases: TGCAGTGCTAGTTCCCCTACTAGCGGGGGAAACTACGAGCAGTACTTC. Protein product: CSASSPTSGGNYEQYF.